This T cell receptor (beta chain) originates from a study of cytomegalovirus exposure and HLA in healthy donors. At the time of sampling, donors were nominally healthy, though unrecorded immune exposures were likely. Study-wide points: Many donors shared some public TCRs, even though most TCR sequences were rare. Available immune exposure information was restricted to CMV serostatus only. In a later analysis, at a false discovery rate of 0.05, 15,000 to 20,000 TCR beta sequences matched HLA alleles.

The PCR was carried out with 60 Vbeta primers and 13 Jbeta primers. Clones were sequenced by immunoSEQ multiplex PCR, and TCRdb holds only the in-frame ones, with some missing. The table shows 100,000 or so clones, with approximately 72% occurring only once. A note on this clone: Its specificity is not known.

V was pared by 5 bases and J by 9 bases, with 10 bases of the junction left unmatched. This CDR3 spans 16 amino acids. Germline-derived CDR1 and CDR2 are SGHDT and YYEEEE. This chain uses TRBV5-6 with TRBJ2-1; 14 bases align to TRBD2. This clonotype was sampled from a man under 40 in good health and CMV-seronegative. Input material: PBMCs. The CDR3 spells CASSSGLAGAISEQFF. The DNA for the CDR3 is TGTGCCAGCAGTTCGGGACTAGCGGGGGCGATCAGTGAGCAGTTCTTC.